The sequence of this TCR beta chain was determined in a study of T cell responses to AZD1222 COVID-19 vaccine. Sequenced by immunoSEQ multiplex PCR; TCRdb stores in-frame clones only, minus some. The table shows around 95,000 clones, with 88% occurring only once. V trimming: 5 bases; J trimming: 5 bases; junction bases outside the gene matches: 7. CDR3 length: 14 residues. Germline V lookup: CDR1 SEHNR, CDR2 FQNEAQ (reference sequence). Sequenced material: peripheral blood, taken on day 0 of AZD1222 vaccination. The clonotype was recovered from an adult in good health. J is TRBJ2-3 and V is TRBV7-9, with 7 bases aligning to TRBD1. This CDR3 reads CASSPTGSGDTQYF. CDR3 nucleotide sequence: TGTGCCAGCAGCCCGACAGGGTCCGGAGATACGCAGTATTTT.